The 20 T cell receptor beta chains below were found in one sample sequenced in a study of blood T cells in healthy people across ages. A second about 7 to 12 cycle PCR used barcoded and J-beta primers. TCRdb re-analysed the 5' RACE reads in MiXCR, keeping a single row per CDR3 protein. Of more than 700,000 distinct CDR3 sequences in the sample, about 55% were seen once. Specimen: blood. The receptors shown here come from a man of 80 years or more in good health.

Details on this clonotype: The junction differs from germline at one of its ends, possibly a read error. The rearrangement uses TRBV11-2 and TRBJ2-3, with TRBD2 matching 7 bases. Per the germline V gene, CDR1 is SGHAT and CDR2 is FQNNGV. The CDR3 is made up of 16 amino acids. CDR3 in DNA: TGTGCCGGCAGCTTAGAGTTCCTAGCGGTGACAGATACGCAGTATTTT. Its protein product is CAGSLEFLAVTDTQYF.

This clonotype was found a few times. The rearrangement links TRBV25-1 to TRBJ2-1; 11 bases are a match to TRBD2. V lost 8 bases, J lost 5 bases, and 8 bases stayed unmatched. CDR3 length: 15 amino acids. Germline V lookup: CDR1 MGHDK, CDR2 SYGVNS. The CDR3 loop is CASAKLAGVNNEQFF. DNA of the CDR3: TGTGCCAGCGCCAAACTAGCGGGAGTGAACAATGAGCAGTTCTTC.

This clonotype has a handful of counts. The CDR3 nucleotides read TGTGCCAGCAGCCAGGCCGATCAGGGGTCAGACGAGCAGTACTTC. This encodes CASSQADQGSDEQYF. The V call is TRBV4-2, the J call TRBJ2-7; weak D call: TRBD1 (6 bases). The CDR3 runs to 15 residues. Germline V gene data show CDR1 as LGHNA and CDR2 as YNFKEQ. The V and J ends lost 3 bases and 5 bases respectively, with 17 bases between them.

The V call is TRBV5-1, the J call TRBJ2-5, with 7 bases that match TRBD2. There are 18 residues in the CDR3. CDR1 is SGHRS and CDR2 is YFSETQ in the germline V gene. V was pared by 2 bases and J by 11 bases, with 24 bases of the junction left unmatched. CDR3 DNA sequence: TGCGCCAGCAGCTTATCGGGACTATCAGGCCTCGGTTACAATGAGCAGTACTTC. Its translation: CASSLSGLSGLGYNEQYF.

The count of this clonotype is one. J is TRBJ2-1 and V is TRBV6-2 or TRBV6-3; D is uncertain. V lost 5 bases and J 0 bases, leaving 8 bases between the germline ends. Germline V gene sequence: CDR1 MNHEY, CDR2 SVGEGT. This CDR3 comprises 14 residues. The CDR3 is CASSASSSYNEQFF. The CDR3 nucleotides are TGTGCCAGCAGTGCTTCTAGCTCCTACAATGAGCAGTTCTTC.

CDR3 residues: CASSELINYGYTF. The CDR3 coding sequence is TGTGCCAGCAGTGAACTAATAAACTATGGCTACACCTTC. The rearrangement uses TRBV25-1 and TRBJ1-2; no reliable D call. Germline V CDR1 and CDR2: MGHDK, SYGVNS. The V end was cut by 2 bases, the J end by 2 bases, with 6 bases between. The CDR3 extends over 13 amino acids.

The J gene is TRBJ1-1, the V gene TRBV18, with unresolved D. Germline lookup yields CDR1 KGHSH and CDR2 LQKENI. The length of the CDR3 is 15 residues. V lost 0 bases, J lost 2 bases, and 10 bases lay in between. This CDR3 is CASSPPRPTNTEAFF. In DNA form, the CDR3 reads TGTGCCAGCTCACCACCAAGGCCTACTAACACTGAAGCTTTCTTT. Based on the CDR3 plus reference TRBV18 and TRBJ1-1, the full variable domain is NAGVMQNPRHLVRRRGQEARLRCSPMKGHSHVYWYRQLPEEGLKFMVYLQKENIIDESGMPKERFSAEFPKEGPSILRIQQVVRGDSAAYFCASSPPRPTNTEAFFGQGTRLTVV.

V is TRBV6-5 and J is TRBJ2-3; TRBD2 aligns across 13 bases. The CDR3 consists of 17 residues. Germline V gene data show CDR1 as MNHEY and CDR2 as SVGAGI. V shed 0 bases and J 3 bases; nucleotides not matched to a gene: 3. The CDR3 spells CASSYSGLAGRTDTQYF. CDR3 in DNA: TGTGCCAGCAGTTACTCGGGACTAGCGGGGAGAACAGATACGCAGTATTTT.

V gene TRBV27 combines with J gene TRBJ2-7; 8 bases agree with TRBD1. Germline V lookup: CDR1 MNHEY, CDR2 SMNVEV (reference sequence). The J segment lost 3 bases and the V segment lost 2 bases, leaving 9 bases of the junction unmatched. The CDR3 is made up of 16 amino acids. CDR3 sequence: CASSLRWTGSSYEQYF. The DNA for the CDR3 is TGTGCCAGCAGTTTAAGATGGACAGGGTCTAGCTACGAGCAGTACTTC.

V is TRBV4-2 and J is TRBJ1-6; tentatively, D is TRBD1 (5 bases). V lost 0 bases to trimming and J lost 1 base, with 19 bases between them. The CDR3 has 20 residues. The germline CDR1 and CDR2 sequences are LGHNA and YNFKEQ. The CDR3 spells CASSQDLGQGVASYNSPLHF. Written as DNA, the CDR3 is TGTGCCAGCAGCCAAGATCTGGGCCAGGGAGTTGCGTCCTATAATTCACCCCTCCACTTT.

This clonotype was counted between two and nine times. The J gene is TRBJ2-1, the V gene TRBV9, with TRBD2 matching 7 bases. Germline trimming cut 0 bases from V and 0 bases from J; bases unmatched to any gene: 6. The CDR3 length is 17 residues. Germline CDR1 reads SGDLS; CDR2 reads YYNGEE. CDR3 sequence reads: CASSVAWGGSSYNEQFF. The CDR3 coding sequence is TGTGCCAGCAGCGTAGCTTGGGGGGGGAGCTCCTACAATGAGCAGTTCTTC.

The DNA of the CDR3 is TGTGCCAGCAGGCCGGGCGGAGCGAGATCGGGACTCCTGAGGCGTGAGCAGTTCTTC. Its protein product is CASRPGGARSGLLRREQFF. V is TRBV28 and J is TRBJ2-1, with D perhaps TRBD2 (6 bases). There are 19 residues in the CDR3. In germline, CDR1 is MDHEN, CDR2 SYDVKM. Trimming left V 6 bases short and J 9 bases short, with 33 bases between.

This clonotype was detected only once. The chain couples TRBV5-1 to TRBJ1-1; 10 nucleotides align to TRBD1. The ends lost 4 bases at V and 1 base at J; junction bases unmatched: 4. In germline, CDR1 is SGHRS, CDR2 YFSETQ. This CDR3 is 15 amino acids long. The chain's CDR3 is CASSLGTGANTEAFF. CDR3 nucleotide sequence: TGCGCCAGCAGCCTCGGGACAGGGGCGAACACTGAAGCTTTCTTT.

V is TRBV20-1 and J is TRBJ1-4; D unclear. This CDR3 is 12 amino acids long. V lost 3 bases to trimming and J lost 6 bases, with 8 bases between them. The germline V gene has CDR1 DFQATT and CDR2 SNEGSKA (reference sequence). The CDR3 loop is CSASPSYEKLFF. The CDR3 region has the DNA TGCAGTGCTAGCCCCTCCTATGAAAAACTGTTTTTT.

The table lists this clonotype with a few counts. V and J are TRBV24-1 and TRBJ2-1; tentatively, D is TRBD1 or TRBD2 (6 bases each). Per the germline V gene, CDR1 is KGHDR and CDR2 is SFDVKD. Trimming removed 10 bases from V and 0 bases from J, with 18 bases in between. The CDR3 totals 16 residues. The CDR3 DNA sequence: TGTGCCACTCGTCCGGGGGCGAAGGGCTCCTACAATGAGCAGTTCTTC. Translated: CATRPGAKGSYNEQFF.

In nucleotides, the CDR3 is TGCAGCGCGAAACTAGCGGGAGCTTCAGATACGCAGTATTTT. It codes for CSAKLAGASDTQYF. This chain connects TRBV29-1 to TRBJ2-3; 11 bases map to TRBD2. Germline V gene sequence: CDR1 SQVTM, CDR2 ANQGSEA. The CDR3 contains 14 residues. Unmatched junction bases numbered 7, after V lost 7 bases and J lost 4 bases.

This clonotype was counted ten times or more. The rearrangement joins TRBV4-2 to TRBJ2-6, with D tentatively TRBD1 (5 bases). The germline CDR1 and CDR2 sequences are LGHNA and YNFKEQ. CDR3 length: 16 amino acids. Deletions cut 5 bases from V and 9 bases from J, with 20 bases between. CDR3 nucleotides: TGTGCCAGCAGCGACCTAGGGGCTGGCCGTGTCAACGTCCTGACTTTC. Encoded protein: CASSDLGAGRVNVLTF.

The chain has TRBV6-1 and TRBJ1-2; D perhaps matches TRBD1 (5 bases). Germline assignment: CDR1 MNHNS and CDR2 SASEGT. Deletions cut 3 bases from V and 3 bases from J, with 8 bases between. CDR3 length equals 13 residues. CDR3 loop: CASSEAGHYGYTF. The CDR3, as DNA: TGTGCCAGCAGTGAGGCAGGGCACTATGGCTACACCTTC.

The rearrangement links TRBV9 to TRBJ2-3; no reliable D call. The germline CDR1 and CDR2 sequences are SGDLS and YYNGEE. This CDR3 region has 14 residues. V lost 5 bases and J 5 bases, leaving 15 bases between the germline ends. The CDR3: CASSPPGPGDTQYF. CDR3 coding DNA: TGTGCCAGCAGTCCGCCCGGGCCCGGAGATACGCAGTATTTT.

This clonotype was picked up a small number of times. The chain couples TRBV29-1 to TRBJ1-2, with unresolved D. CDR1 SQVTM and CDR2 ANQGSEA come from the germline V gene. V was shortened by 0 bases and J by 4 bases, with 18 bases between the two germline ends. The CDR3 is 16 amino acids. In nucleotides, the CDR3 is TGCAGCGTTGAAGATCGGGGAGGCGGGATCTCCTATGGCTACACCTTC. Translating gives CSVEDRGGGISYGYTF.